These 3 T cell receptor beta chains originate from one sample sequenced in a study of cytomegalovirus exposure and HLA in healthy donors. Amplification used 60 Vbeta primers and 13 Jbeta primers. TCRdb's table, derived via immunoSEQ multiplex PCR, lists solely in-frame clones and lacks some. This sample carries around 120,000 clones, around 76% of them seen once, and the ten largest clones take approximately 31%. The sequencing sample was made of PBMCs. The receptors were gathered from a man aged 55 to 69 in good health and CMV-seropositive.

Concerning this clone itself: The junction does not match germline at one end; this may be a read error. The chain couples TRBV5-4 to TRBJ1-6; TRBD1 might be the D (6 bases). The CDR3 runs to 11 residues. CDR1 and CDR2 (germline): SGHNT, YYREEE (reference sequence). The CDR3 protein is CASSLRSTGSF. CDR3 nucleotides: TGTGCCAGCAGCTTGAGATCGACAGGATCATTT.

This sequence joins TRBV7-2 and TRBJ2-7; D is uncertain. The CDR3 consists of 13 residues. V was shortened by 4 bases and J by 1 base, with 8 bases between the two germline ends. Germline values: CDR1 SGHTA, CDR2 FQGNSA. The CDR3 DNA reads TGTGCCAGCAGCTGGGCTCCATCCTACGAGCAGTACTTC. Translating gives CASSWAPSYEQYF.

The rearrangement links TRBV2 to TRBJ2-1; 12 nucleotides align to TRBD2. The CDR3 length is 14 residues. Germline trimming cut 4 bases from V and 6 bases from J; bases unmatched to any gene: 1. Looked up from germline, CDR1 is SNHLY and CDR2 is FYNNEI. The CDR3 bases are TGTGCCAGCAGTGGACTAGCGGGGGTCAATGAGCAGTTCTTC. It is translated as CASSGLAGVNEQFF.